Listed here is a single T cell receptor beta chain. Its antigen is unidentified. Germline CDR1 is SGHVS and CDR2 is FQNEAQ. There are 14 residues in the CDR3. V was pared by 5 bases and J by 10 bases, with 18 bases between. The sample is drawn from a study of cytomegalovirus exposure and HLA in healthy donors. Background on the study: The Caucasian-associated ancestry cluster held 65% to 85% of roughly 370 genotyped donors.

Study-level results: 150 to 200 TCR beta chains were listed as cytomegalovirus-associated. A further, later analysis showed that HLA-associated TCR beta chains (compared with equally common others) were more clonally expanded. Per a later analysis, 18,000 or so TCR beta sequences showed association with HLA alleles at 0.05 false discovery rate.

The PCR made use of 60 Vbeta and 13 Jbeta primers. Method: immunoSEQ multiplex PCR; TCRdb's copy keeps in-frame clones and lacks some. The table includes approximately 100,000 clones, around 81% detected once. The chain is built from TRBV7-8 and TRBJ1-5, with D uncertain. Specimen: PBMCs. This sequence was found in a woman aged 30 to 39 in good health and CMV-seronegative. This chain's CDR3 is CASSPRAPYSPQHF. The CDR3 coding sequence is TGTGCCAGCAGCCCCCGCGCACCGTATAGTCCCCAGCATTTT. Supplemented by reference TRBV7-8 and TRBJ1-5, the full variable domain reads GAGVSQSPRYKVAKRGQDVALRCDPISGHVSLFWYQQALGQGPEFLTYFQNEAQLDKSGLPSDRFFAERPEGSVSTLKIQRTQQEDSAVYLCASSPRAPYSPQHFGDGTRLSIL.